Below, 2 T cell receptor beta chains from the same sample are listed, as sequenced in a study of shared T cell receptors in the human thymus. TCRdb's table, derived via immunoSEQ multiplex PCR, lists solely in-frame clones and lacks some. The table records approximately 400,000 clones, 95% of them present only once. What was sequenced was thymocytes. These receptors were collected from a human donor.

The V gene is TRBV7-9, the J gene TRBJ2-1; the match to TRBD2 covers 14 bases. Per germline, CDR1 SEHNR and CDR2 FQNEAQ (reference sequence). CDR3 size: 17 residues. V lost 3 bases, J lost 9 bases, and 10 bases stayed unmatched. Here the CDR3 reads CASSFQPGLAGVLEQFF. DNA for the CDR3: TGTGCCAGCAGCTTTCAACCGGGACTAGCGGGAGTACTTGAGCAGTTCTTC.

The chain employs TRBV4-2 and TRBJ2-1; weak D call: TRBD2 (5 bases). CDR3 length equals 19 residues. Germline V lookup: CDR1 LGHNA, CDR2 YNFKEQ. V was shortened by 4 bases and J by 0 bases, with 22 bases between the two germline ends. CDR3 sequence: CASSPRKVAGNSSYNEQFF. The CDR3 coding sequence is TGTGCCAGCAGCCCTCGGAAGGTTGCCGGGAACAGCTCCTACAATGAGCAGTTCTTC.